These 22 T cell receptor beta chains came from one sample sequenced in a study of CD8+ T cells in alopecia areata. RNA was extracted and reverse transcribed into cDNA as the sequencing template. Assay: immunoSEQ multiplex PCR; the TCRdb copy retains only in-frame clones and omits some. The sample holds some 200,000 clones, around three fifths seen once. This sample's treatment: oral pan-JAK inhibitor, 5-10 mg twice daily. Material: CD4+ T cells sorted from blood, obtained at week 4, from a patient treated with tofacitinib. The receptors were gathered from a human donor with alopecia areata.

The chain uses TRBV30 and TRBJ1-5; no clear D. The CDR3 extends over 14 amino acids. Germline-derived CDR1 and CDR2 are GTSNPN and SVGIG (reference sequence). The V end lost 0 bases, the J end lost 3 bases, and 9 bases lay between the germline ends. DNA for the CDR3: TGTGCCTGGAGTGTACGAGGGATCAATCAGCCCCAGCATTTT. Protein: CAWSVRGINQPQHF.

The chain joins TRBV29-1 to TRBJ1-2, with a possible D match to TRBD1 (6 bases). Germline V gives CDR1 SQVTM, CDR2 ANQGSEA. V lost 3 bases and J 8 bases, leaving 13 bases between the germline ends. This CDR3 is built from 12 residues. CDR3 protein: CSVEQGLGGYTF. The CDR3 nucleotides are TGCAGCGTTGAGCAGGGGCTGGGAGGCTACACCTTC.

This CDR3 reads CASSGQGINEQFF. In nucleotides, the CDR3 is TGCGCCAGCAGTGGACAGGGGATAAATGAGCAGTTCTTC. The chain links TRBV4-3 to TRBJ2-1; 9 bases map to TRBD1. The J segment lost 7 bases and the V segment lost 6 bases, leaving 4 bases of the junction unmatched. This CDR3 comprises 13 residues. Per the germline V gene, CDR1 is LGHNA and CDR2 is YSLEER.

This clone was detected ten times or more. The chain carries TRBV11-3 and TRBJ2-1, with D maybe TRBD2 (5 bases). V gave up 5 bases and J gave up 5 bases, with 10 bases separating them. The CDR3 totals 13 residues. Germline values: CDR1 SGHNT, CDR2 YENEEA. CDR3 residues: CASSAAGHNEQFF. CDR3 nucleotide sequence: TGTGCCAGCAGCGCCGCGGGTCACAATGAGCAGTTCTTC.

The chain has TRBV4-3 and TRBJ1-4; D is perhaps TRBD1 (6 bases). The CDR3 length is 18 residues. V lost 0 bases to trimming and J lost 5 bases, with 19 bases between them. Germline CDR1 reads LGHNA; CDR2 reads YSLEER. The CDR3 DNA reads as TGCGCCAGCAGCCAAGATCGCGGGACACCCGTAGGGAATGAAAAACTGTTTTTT. Protein sequence: CASSQDRGTPVGNEKLFF.

The chain joins TRBV29-1 to TRBJ2-6, with 8 bases fitting TRBD1. This CDR3 has 13 residues. The V segment lost 7 bases and the J segment 2 bases; nucleotides outside the gene matches: 1. Germline CDR1 and CDR2: SQVTM and ANQGSEA. The CDR3 region is CSATGAGANVLTF. In DNA, the CDR3 is TGCAGCGCGACAGGGGCTGGGGCCAACGTCCTGACTTTC.

The J gene is TRBJ1-4, the V gene TRBV30; D is undetermined. Between the trimmed V and J ends, which lost 4 bases and 6 bases, there was a span of 9 bases. The CDR3 sequence is 12 residues long. CDR1 and CDR2 from the germline V gene are GTSNPN and SVGIG (reference sequence). The CDR3 DNA reads TGTGCCTGGAAACTCCTCGATGAAAAACTGTTTTTT. Protein product: CAWKLLDEKLFF.

The chain recombines TRBV29-1 with TRBJ1-1; no clear D gene. The CDR3 extends over 12 amino acids. Germline V gene lookup returns CDR1 SQVTM and CDR2 ANQGSEA. With 7 bases removed from V and 1 base from J, the gap between germline ends came to 10 bases. This CDR3 is CSGTGRNTEAFF. The CDR3 DNA reads as TGCAGCGGAACCGGGAGGAACACTGAAGCTTTCTTT.

The V and J genes are TRBV7-2 and TRBJ2-4; TRBD1 is a possible D gene (6 bases). V lost 4 bases to trimming and J lost 1 base, with 11 bases between them. The CDR3 contains 15 residues. Germline CDR1 reads SGHTA; CDR2 reads FQGNSA. Written as DNA, the CDR3 is TGTGCCAGCAGCTCGCCCCAGGGGGCCAAAAACATTCAGTACTTC. Amino acid sequence: CASSSPQGAKNIQYF.

The rearrangement joins TRBV30 to TRBJ1-5; 10 nucleotides match TRBD1. This CDR3 is built from 16 residues. V shed 3 bases and J 6 bases; nucleotides not matched to a gene: 11. CDR1 and CDR2 from the germline V gene are GTSNPN and SVGIG (reference sequence). In nucleotides, the CDR3 is TGTGCCTGGAGGCCGGTGGGACAGGGGCCAGGTCAGCCCCAGCATTTT. It translates to CAWRPVGQGPGQPQHF. Combining the CDR3 with reference TRBV30 and TRBJ1-5 gives the whole variable domain SQTIHQWPATLVQPVGSPLSLECTVEGTSNPNLYWYRQAAGRGLQLLFYSVGIGQISSEVPQNLSASRPQDRQFILSSKKLLLSDSGFYLCAWRPVGQGPGQPQHFGDGTRLSIL.

This clone was detected only a few times. The chain uses TRBV5-1 and TRBJ2-7; tentative D call: TRBD1 (6 bases). V was cut by 0 bases and J by 3 bases, with 10 bases left in between. This CDR3 is 14 amino acids long. Germline V gives CDR1 SGHRS, CDR2 YFSETQ. In nucleotides, the CDR3 is TGCGCCAGCAGCTTGGACAGGGAAGTCTACGAGCAGTACTTC. Translating gives CASSLDREVYEQYF.

The chain links TRBV27 to TRBJ2-1; no clear D gene. Germline CDR1 is MNHEY and CDR2 is SMNVEV (reference sequence). This CDR3 is 13 amino acids long. Trimming removed 4 bases at V and 2 bases at J, with 6 bases between. In DNA form, the CDR3 reads TGTGCCAGCAGTTACCCACCCTACAATGAGCAGTTCTTC. Encoded protein: CASSYPPYNEQFF.

The chain uses TRBV4-3 and TRBJ2-3, with D hard to call. The CDR3 runs 16 residues. The germline V gene encodes CDR1 LGHNA and CDR2 YSLEER. The ends were cut back, 1 base at V and 0 bases at J, with 11 bases in the middle. DNA for the CDR3: TGCGCCAGCAGCCAAGGGGCGGATACAAGCACAGATACGCAGTATTTT. Its translation is CASSQGADTSTDTQYF.

The chain combines TRBV29-1 with TRBJ2-6; a weak D match, TRBD2 (6 bases). CDR3 length equals 14 residues. The germline CDR1 and CDR2 sequences are SQVTM and ANQGSEA. CDR3 coding DNA: TGCCGCCGCCTGCCGGGGGCTGGGGCCAACGTCCTGACTTTC. It is translated as CRRLPGAGANVLTF.

The chain employs TRBV11-2 and TRBJ2-3; TRBD2 agrees at 9 bases. The germline V gene has CDR1 SGHAT and CDR2 FQNNGV. The V segment lost 0 bases and the J segment 2 bases; nucleotides outside the gene matches: 6. The CDR3 extends over 17 amino acids. The CDR3 region has the DNA TGTGCCAGCAGCTTAGATCGACTAGCGGCTAACACAGATACGCAGTATTTT. It translates to CASSLDRLAANTDTQYF.

The CDR3 reads CASSQDPGQGGHEQFF. The DNA of the CDR3 is TGTGCCAGCAGCCAGGATCCGGGACAGGGAGGTCATGAGCAGTTCTTC. The genes are TRBV14 and TRBJ2-1, with 9 positions matching TRBD1. After removal of 3 bases from V and 8 bases from J, the junction contained 11 bases not matched to a gene. Germline CDR1 and CDR2: SGHDN and FVKESK. The CDR3 spans 16 residues.

The J gene is TRBJ2-3, the V gene TRBV5-1, with D unresolved. The CDR3 is made up of 11 amino acids. Germline V gene lookup returns CDR1 SGHRS and CDR2 YFSETQ. Trimming pared 0 bases from V and 5 bases from J, leaving 1 base between. The CDR3 sequence is CASSLEDTQYF. The CDR3, as DNA: TGCGCCAGCAGCTTGGAAGATACGCAGTATTTT.

The V call is TRBV9, the J call TRBJ2-7, with no clear D. Germline V gene lookup returns CDR1 SGDLS and CDR2 YYNGEE. The CDR3 covers 14 residues. Trimming removed 4 bases from V and 5 bases from J, with 16 bases in between. The CDR3 DNA is TGTGCCAGCAGCACCGGGCCCTCGAAGGACGAGCAGTACTTC. This sequence encodes CASSTGPSKDEQYF.

The chain carries TRBV6-5 and TRBJ1-5; the match to TRBD1 covers 9 bases. The junction had 5 bases not matched to a gene; V was cut back by 6 bases and J by 2 bases. From germline, CDR1 is MNHEY and CDR2 SVGAGI. This CDR3 is 15 amino acids long. CDR3 region: CASRRTGEGNQPQHF. In DNA, the CDR3 is TGTGCCAGCAGAAGGACAGGGGAAGGCAATCAGCCCCAGCATTTT.

This rearrangement joins TRBV27 to TRBJ1-5, with a tentative D call TRBD1 (6 bases). V lost 6 bases to trimming and J lost 0 bases, with 12 bases between them. The CDR3 covers 15 residues. Germline V gives CDR1 MNHEY, CDR2 SMNVEV (reference sequence). The CDR3 sequence: CASRLGGPSNQPQHF. CDR3 nucleotides: TGTGCCAGCAGACTGGGGGGGCCTAGCAATCAGCCCCAGCATTTT.

The chain recombines TRBV15 with TRBJ1-2, with unresolved D. The CDR3 is 12 residues long. Per germline, CDR1 LNHNV and CDR2 YYDKDF (reference sequence). V was cut by 3 bases and J by 4 bases, with 6 bases left in between. The CDR3 coding sequence is TGTGCCACCAGCAGCGAGGGCTATGGCTACACCTTC. Amino acid sequence: CATSSEGYGYTF.

The rearrangement uses TRBV5-6 and TRBJ2-7; D remains unclear. The CDR3 consists of 13 residues. V lost 4 bases and J 5 bases, leaving 13 bases between the germline ends. Germline V lookup: CDR1 SGHDT, CDR2 YYEEEE. The CDR3: CASSRRPSNEQYF. In DNA form, the CDR3 reads TGTGCCAGCAGCAGACGACCCAGCAACGAGCAGTACTTC.